This T cell receptor beta chain appears in the sequencing data of a study of human T cells and chemical hapten exposure. Study-wide background: Patch tests put 0.01% DPC on the upper back, read at 6 days.

Time point specified: pre-sensitization, week 0. Specified treatment: therapeutic diphenylcyclopropenone sensitization with weekly scalp DPC. Blood was drawn before each patch test was applied. This clonotype occurred many times. The CDR3 covers 19 residues. The trim removed 2 bases at V and 5 bases at J, leaving 10 bases unmatched. Germline lookup yields CDR1 SGHDN and CDR2 FVKESK. TCRdb itself ran the RACE reads through MiXCR, one entry per CDR3 protein. The sample records about 260,000 distinct CDR3 sequences, roughly 8.9% being singletons. The chain recombines TRBV14 with TRBJ2-2, with 14 bases aligning to TRBD2. The clonotype originates from a woman aged 40 to 50 with alopecia areata. Some clones in this sample may be carry-over from other donors' samples. The sequenced sample was whole blood, obtained in connection with sensitization to the hapten diphenylcyclopropenone (DPC). CDR3 coding DNA: TGTGCCAGCAGCCAATTTCCGGGACTAGCGGGAGCGAGGACCGGGGAGCTGTTTTTT. Translated, it gives CASSQFPGLAGARTGELFF.